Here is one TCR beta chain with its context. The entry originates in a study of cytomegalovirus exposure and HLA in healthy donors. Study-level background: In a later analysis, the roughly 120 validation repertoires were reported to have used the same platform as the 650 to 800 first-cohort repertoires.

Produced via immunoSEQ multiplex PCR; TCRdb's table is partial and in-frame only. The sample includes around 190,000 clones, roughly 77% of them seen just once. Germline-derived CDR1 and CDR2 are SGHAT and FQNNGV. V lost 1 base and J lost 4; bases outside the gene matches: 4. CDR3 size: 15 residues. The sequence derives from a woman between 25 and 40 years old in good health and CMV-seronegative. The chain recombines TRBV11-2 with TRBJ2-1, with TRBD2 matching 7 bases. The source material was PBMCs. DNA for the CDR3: TGTGCCAGCAGCTTAGGAGCGGGAACTTACAATGAGCAGTTCTTC. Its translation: CASSLGAGTYNEQFF. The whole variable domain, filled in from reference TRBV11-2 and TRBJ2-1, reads EAGVAQSPRYKIIEKRQSVAFWCNPISGHATLYWYQQILGQGPKLLIQFQNNGVVDDSQLPKDRFSAERLKGVDSTLKIQPAKLEDSAVYLCASSLGAGTYNEQFFGPGTRLTVL.